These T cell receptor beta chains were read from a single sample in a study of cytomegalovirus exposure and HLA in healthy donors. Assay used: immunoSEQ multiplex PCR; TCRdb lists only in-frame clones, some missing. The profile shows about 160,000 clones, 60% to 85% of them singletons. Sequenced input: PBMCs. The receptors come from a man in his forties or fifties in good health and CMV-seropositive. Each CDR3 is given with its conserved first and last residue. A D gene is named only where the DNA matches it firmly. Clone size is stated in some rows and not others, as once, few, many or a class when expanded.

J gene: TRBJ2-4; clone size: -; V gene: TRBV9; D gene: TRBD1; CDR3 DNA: TGTGCCAGCAGCCCCCGACAGGGGGACGCCAAAAACATTCAGTACTTC; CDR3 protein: CASSPRQGDAKNIQYF
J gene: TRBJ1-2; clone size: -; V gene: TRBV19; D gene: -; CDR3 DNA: TGTGCCAGTAGTATTGAGACAGGAGCTAACTATGGCTACACCTTC; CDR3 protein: CASSIETGANYGYTF
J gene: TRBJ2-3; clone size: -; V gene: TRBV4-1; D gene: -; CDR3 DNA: TGCGCCAGCAGCCAAGCCAGGGGCGGGCTTAGCACAGATACGCAGTATTTT; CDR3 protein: CASSQARGGLSTDTQYF
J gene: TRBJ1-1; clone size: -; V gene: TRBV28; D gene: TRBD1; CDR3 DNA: TGTGCCAGCAGTGGCCGGGACAGGGAAACTGAAGCTTTCTTT; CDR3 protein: CASSGRDRETEAFF
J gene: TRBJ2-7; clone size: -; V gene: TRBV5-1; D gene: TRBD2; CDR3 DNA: TGCGCCAGCAGCTGGGGGGACTACTCCTACGAGCAGTACTTC; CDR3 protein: CASSWGDYSYEQYF
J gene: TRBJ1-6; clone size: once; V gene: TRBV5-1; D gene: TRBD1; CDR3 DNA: TGCGCCAGCAGCTTGGGTCGGGACAGGGAAATTTCGGGCTATAATTCCCCCCTCCACTTT; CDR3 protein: CASSLGRDREISGYNSPLHF
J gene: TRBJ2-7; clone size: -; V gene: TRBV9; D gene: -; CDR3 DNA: TGTGCCAGCAGCGTAGATGGGGGCAATACCTACGAGCAGTACTTC; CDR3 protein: CASSVDGGNTYEQYF
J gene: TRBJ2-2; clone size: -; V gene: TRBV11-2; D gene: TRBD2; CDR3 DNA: TGTGCCAGCAGCTTAGCTAGCGGGGGGGCCGTCGGCACCGGGGAGCTGTTTTTT; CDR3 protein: CASSLASGGAVGTGELFF
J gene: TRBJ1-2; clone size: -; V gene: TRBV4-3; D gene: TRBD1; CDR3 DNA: TGCGCCAGCAGCCAAGGGGACAGGCGAAACTATGGCTACACCTTC; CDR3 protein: CASSQGDRRNYGYTF
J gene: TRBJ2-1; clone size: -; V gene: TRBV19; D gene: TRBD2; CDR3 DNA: TGTGCCAGTAGTATAGACCCTAGCGGGGGTACAAATGAGCAGTTCTTC; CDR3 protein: CASSIDPSGGTNEQFF
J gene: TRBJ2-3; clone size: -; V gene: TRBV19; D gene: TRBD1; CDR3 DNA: TGTGCCAGTAGTATAGATCCCCCGGCCTCGGGACAGGGGAGTACAGATACGCAGTATTTT; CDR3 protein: CASSIDPPASGQGSTDTQYF
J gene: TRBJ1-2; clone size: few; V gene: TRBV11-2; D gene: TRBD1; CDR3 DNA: TGTGCCAGCAGTTCGGGACAGGCCTATGGCTACACCTTC; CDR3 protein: CASSSGQAYGYTF
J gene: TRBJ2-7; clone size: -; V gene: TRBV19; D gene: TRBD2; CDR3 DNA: TGTGCCAGTACCGATAGCGGGGTCGGCTCCTACGAGCAGTACTTC; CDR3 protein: CASTDSGVGSYEQYF
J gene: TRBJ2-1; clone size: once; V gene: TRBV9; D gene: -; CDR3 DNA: TGTGCCAGCAGCGGACCCTCGGGGGGCTCGAATGAGCAGTTCTTC; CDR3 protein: CASSGPSGGSNEQFF
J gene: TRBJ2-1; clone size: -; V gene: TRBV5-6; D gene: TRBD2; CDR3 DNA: TGTGCCAGCAGCTTGAGGGGTCCGTCTAGCGGGGGGTACAATGAGCAGTTCTTC; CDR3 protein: CASSLRGPSSGGYNEQFF
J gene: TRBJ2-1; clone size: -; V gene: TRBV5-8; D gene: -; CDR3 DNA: TGTGCCAGCAGCTTTCGGGATGAGCAGTTCTTC; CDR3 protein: CASSFRDEQFF
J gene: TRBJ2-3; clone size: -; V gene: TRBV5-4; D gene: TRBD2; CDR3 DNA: TGTGCCAGCAGCTTAGCGGGGACCACAGATACGCAGTATTTT; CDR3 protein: CASSLAGTTDTQYF
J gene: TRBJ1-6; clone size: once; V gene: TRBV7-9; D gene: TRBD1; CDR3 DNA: TGTGCCAGCAGCTTAGTACAGGGGGAAGAATCACCCCTCCACTTT; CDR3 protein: CASSLVQGEESPLHF
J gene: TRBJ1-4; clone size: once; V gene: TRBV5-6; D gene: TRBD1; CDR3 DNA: TGTGCCAGCAGCTTGGCCAGGGGGCCTTCTAATGAAAAACTGTTTTTT; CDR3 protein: CASSLARGPSNEKLFF
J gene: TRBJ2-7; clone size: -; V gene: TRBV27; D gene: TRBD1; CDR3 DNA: TGTGCCAGCAGTTTCCGGGACAGGGGGCTCTACGAGCAGTACTTC; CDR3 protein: CASSFRDRGLYEQYF
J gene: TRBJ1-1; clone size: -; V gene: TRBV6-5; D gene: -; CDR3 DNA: TGTGCCAGCAGTGGTGGGACACGGAACACTGAAGCTTTCTTT; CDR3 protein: CASSGGTRNTEAFF
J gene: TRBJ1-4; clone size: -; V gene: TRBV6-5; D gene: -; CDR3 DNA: TGTGCCAGCAGTTACGTAGGAGATGAAAAACTGTTTTTT; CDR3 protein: CASSYVGDEKLFF
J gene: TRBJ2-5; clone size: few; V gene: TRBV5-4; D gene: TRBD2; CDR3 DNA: TGTGCCAGCAGCTTCCAGCGGGGGGGCCAAGAGACCCAGTACTTC; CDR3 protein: CASSFQRGGQETQYF
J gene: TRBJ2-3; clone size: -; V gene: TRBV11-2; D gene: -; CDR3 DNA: TGTGCCAGCAGTTTCCAAGGGGTAAATACAGATACGCAGTATTTT; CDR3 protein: CASSFQGVNTDTQYF
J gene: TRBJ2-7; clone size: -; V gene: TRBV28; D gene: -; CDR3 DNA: TGTGCCAGCAGACGGGGGGCTGGGGACGAGCAGTACTTC; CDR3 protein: CASRRGAGDEQYF
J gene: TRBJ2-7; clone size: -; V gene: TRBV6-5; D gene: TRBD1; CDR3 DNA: TGTGCCAGCAGTCCCGACAGGGGCCGTTCCTACGAGCAGTACTTC; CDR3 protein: CASSPDRGRSYEQYF
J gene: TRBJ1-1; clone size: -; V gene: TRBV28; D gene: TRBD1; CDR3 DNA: TGTGCCAGCAGTTTACAGGGGGATTTACCGGCGGAAGCTTTCTTT; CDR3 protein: CASSLQGDLPAEAFF
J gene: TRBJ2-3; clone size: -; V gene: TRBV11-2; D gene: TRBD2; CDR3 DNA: TGTGCCAGCAGCCTGCGACCTAGCGGGGTTGTCACAGATACGCAGTATTTT; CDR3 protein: CASSLRPSGVVTDTQYF
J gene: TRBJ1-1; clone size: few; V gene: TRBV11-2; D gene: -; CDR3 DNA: TGTGCCAGCAGCTTCGAGGGAGGCCTCATGAACACTGAAGCTTTCTTT; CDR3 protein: CASSFEGGLMNTEAFF
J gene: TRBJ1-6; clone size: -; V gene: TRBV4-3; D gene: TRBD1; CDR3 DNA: TGCGCCAGCAGCCAAGCCCCGGGACAGGGGTTTTTAGCCTATAATTCACCCCTCCACTTT; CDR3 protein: CASSQAPGQGFLAYNSPLHF
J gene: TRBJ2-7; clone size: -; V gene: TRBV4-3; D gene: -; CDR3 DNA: TGCGCCAGCAGCTCTTCCCGGGTCGACGAGCAGTACTTC; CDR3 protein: CASSSSRVDEQYF
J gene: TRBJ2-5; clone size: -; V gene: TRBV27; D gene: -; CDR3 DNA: TGTGCCAGCAGTTTTGGAGGGGCCCGGGAGACCCAGTACTTC; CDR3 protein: CASSFGGARETQYF
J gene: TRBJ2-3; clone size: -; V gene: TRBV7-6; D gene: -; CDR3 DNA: TGTGCCAGCAGCTTATCCCAGACTAGCACAGATACGCAGTATTTT; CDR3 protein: CASSLSQTSTDTQYF
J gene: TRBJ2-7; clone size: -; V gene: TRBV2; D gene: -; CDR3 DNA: TGTGCCAGCACAGGGGGGCGCGATCGCGAGCAGTACTTC; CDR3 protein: CASTGGRDREQYF
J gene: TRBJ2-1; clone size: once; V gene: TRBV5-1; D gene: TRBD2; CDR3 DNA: TGCGCCAGCAGCTTAGGGACTAGCGGTAACAATGAGCAGTTCTTC; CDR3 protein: CASSLGTSGNNEQFF
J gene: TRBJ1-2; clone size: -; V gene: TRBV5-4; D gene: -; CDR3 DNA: TGTGCCAGCATCCGCCGGGATGGGGGCACCTATGGCTACACCTTC; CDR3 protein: CASIRRDGGTYGYTF
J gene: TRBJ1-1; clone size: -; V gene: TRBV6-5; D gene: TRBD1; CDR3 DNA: TGTGCCAGCAGTTCGACAGGGGGCGGAATTACTGAAGCTTTCTTT; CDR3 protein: CASSSTGGGITEAFF
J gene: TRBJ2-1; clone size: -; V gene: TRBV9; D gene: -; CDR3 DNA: TGTGCCAGCAGCCTCTACAATGAGCAGTTCTTC; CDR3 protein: CASSLYNEQFF
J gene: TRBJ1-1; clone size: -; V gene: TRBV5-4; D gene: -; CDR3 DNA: TGTGCCAGCAGCCGCCAGACGGGGAACACTGAAGCTTTCTTT; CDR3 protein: CASSRQTGNTEAFF
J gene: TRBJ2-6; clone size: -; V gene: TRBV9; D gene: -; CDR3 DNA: TGTGCCAGCAGCGTAGCCGGGACAGGGGCCAACGTCCTGACTTTC; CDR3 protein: CASSVAGTGANVLTF
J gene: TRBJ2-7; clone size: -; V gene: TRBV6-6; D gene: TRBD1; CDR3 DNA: TGTGCCAGCAGTCACCTTGAGAGGGGGCACTACGAGCAGTACTTC; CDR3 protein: CASSHLERGHYEQYF
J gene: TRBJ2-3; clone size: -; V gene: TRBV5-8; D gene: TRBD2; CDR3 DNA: TGTGCCAGCAGTTCACCAGGACTAGCGGGGGGTTACACAGATACGCAGTATTTT; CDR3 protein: CASSSPGLAGGYTDTQYF
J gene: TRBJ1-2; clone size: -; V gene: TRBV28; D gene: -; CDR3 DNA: TGTGCCAGCAGTTTAGGGCCACCTAACTATGGCTACACCTTC; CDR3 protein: CASSLGPPNYGYTF
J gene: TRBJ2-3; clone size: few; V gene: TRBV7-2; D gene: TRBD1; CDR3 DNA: TGTGCCAGCAGCAACGGGGGACAGGGGGCGTCGGCAGATACGCAGTATTTT; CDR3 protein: CASSNGGQGASADTQYF
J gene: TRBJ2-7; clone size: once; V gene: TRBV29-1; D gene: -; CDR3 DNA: TGCAGCGTTGAAGATTCCCTGGGTAGCACCGCCTACGAGCAGTACTTC; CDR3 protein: CSVEDSLGSTAYEQYF
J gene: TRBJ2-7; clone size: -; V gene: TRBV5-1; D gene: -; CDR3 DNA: TGCGCCAGCAGCTTGGCCCGGTCCTACGAGCAGTACTTC; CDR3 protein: CASSLARSYEQYF
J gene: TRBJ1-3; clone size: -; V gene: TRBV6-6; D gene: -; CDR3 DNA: TGTGCCAGCAGTCAACTGGACATAAACTCTGGAAACACCATATATTTT; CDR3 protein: CASSQLDINSGNTIYF
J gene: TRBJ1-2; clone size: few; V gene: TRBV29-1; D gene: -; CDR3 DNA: TGCAGCGTTGATTCTGAGGGGACTTATGGCTACACCTTC; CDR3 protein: CSVDSEGTYGYTF
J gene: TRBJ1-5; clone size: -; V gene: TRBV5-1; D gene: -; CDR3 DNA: TGCGCCAGCAGCTTCTCTAATCAGCCCCAGCATTTT; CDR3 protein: CASSFSNQPQHF
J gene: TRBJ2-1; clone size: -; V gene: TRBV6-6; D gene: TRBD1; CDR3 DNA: TGTGCCAGCAGTTATGGACAGGGGCCCCTTAATGAGCAGTTCTTC; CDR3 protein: CASSYGQGPLNEQFF
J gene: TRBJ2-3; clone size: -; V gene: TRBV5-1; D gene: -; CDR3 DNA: TGCGCCAGCAGCCCCCGGTTCGGGAAAACTAGCACAGATACGCAGTATTTT; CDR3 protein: CASSPRFGKTSTDTQYF
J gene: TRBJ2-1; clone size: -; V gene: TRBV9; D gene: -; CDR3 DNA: TGTGCCAGCACCCAGGAGGCCGATACATATACAATGACCGAGCAGTTCTTC; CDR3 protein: CASTQEADTYTMTEQFF
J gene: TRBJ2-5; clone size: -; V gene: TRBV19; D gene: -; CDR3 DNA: TGTGCCAGTAGTAGTCGTGGTGGAGGGATCCAAGAGACCCAGTACTTC; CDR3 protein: CASSSRGGGIQETQYF
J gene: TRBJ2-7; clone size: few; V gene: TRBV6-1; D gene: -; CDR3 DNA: TGTGCCAGCAGTGAAGTGTTTTCGAGCTCCTACGAGCAGTACTTC; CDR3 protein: CASSEVFSSSYEQYF
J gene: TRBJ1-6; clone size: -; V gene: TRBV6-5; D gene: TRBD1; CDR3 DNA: TGTGCCAGCAGTTGGACAGGGGACGCTTATTCACCCCTCCACTTT; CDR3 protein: CASSWTGDAYSPLHF